These 32 T cell receptor beta chains share one sample of origin, sequenced in a study of blood T cell repertoires in COVID-19. Here immunoSEQ multiplex PCR was the method, and the copy in TCRdb shows in-frame clones only, minus some. The profile shows fewer than 250,000 clones, 75% to 85% of them singletons. The sample taken for sequencing was peripheral blood. The receptors derive from a human donor in a cohort sampled during active COVID-19.

The gene calls are TRBV5-1 and TRBJ2-1; D is unclear. Trimming cost V 0 bases and J 0 bases, with 7 bases left between them. The CDR3 runs to 15 residues. Per the germline V gene, CDR1 is SGHRS and CDR2 is YFSETQ. CDR3 DNA sequence: TGCGCCAGCAGCTTGGACCTAAACTCCTACAATGAGCAGTTCTTC. Translated, it gives CASSLDLNSYNEQFF.

J is TRBJ2-1 and V is TRBV5-4, with 8 bases identical to TRBD1. J gave up 6 bases and V 4 bases, and 3 bases lay outside the gene matches. Germline assignment: CDR1 SGHNT and CDR2 YYREEE (reference sequence). The CDR3 extends over 13 amino acids. The DNA of the CDR3 is TGTGCCAGCAGCATAGGACAGGGCAATGAGCAGTTCTTC. It yields the protein CASSIGQGNEQFF.

V usage is TRBV18 and J usage is TRBJ1-2; TRBD1 matches at 8 bases. This CDR3 has 15 residues. Germline V gene sequence: CDR1 KGHSH, CDR2 LQKENI. Trimming took 2 bases from V and 8 from J; bases not matched to a gene: 10. Written as DNA, the CDR3 is TGTGCCAGCTCACCATCGTCCGACAGGGGAGAGGGCTACACCTTC. Protein product: CASSPSSDRGEGYTF. The entire variable domain, with the rest obtained from reference TRBV18 and TRBJ1-2, is as follows: NAGVMQNPRHLVRRRGQEARLRCSPMKGHSHVYWYRQLPEEGLKFMVYLQKENIIDESGMPKERFSAEFPKEGPSILRIQQVVRGDSAAYFCASSPSSDRGEGYTFGSGTRLTVV.

V is TRBV10-3 and J is TRBJ2-3, with 13 bases that match TRBD2. Germline V lookup: CDR1 ENHRY, CDR2 SYGVKD. This CDR3 is 16 amino acids long. V trimming: 2 bases; J trimming: 8 bases; junction bases outside the gene matches: 7. The CDR3 DNA reads TGTGCCATCAGTGAGCCCGGACTAGCGGGGGAACCTACGCAGTATTTT. Encoded protein: CAISEPGLAGEPTQYF.

The chain links TRBV5-1 to TRBJ2-7, with D maybe TRBD2 (6 bases). Looked up from germline, CDR1 is SGHRS and CDR2 is YFSETQ. The CDR3 has 15 residues. V was pared by 0 bases and J by 2 bases, with 12 bases between. The CDR3 here is CASSLDGGSPYEQYF. Here the CDR3 DNA reads TGCGCCAGCAGCTTGGATGGAGGGTCCCCCTACGAGCAGTACTTC.

The V call is TRBV7-3, the J call TRBJ1-1, with D possibly TRBD1 on 6 matching bases. V was shortened by 2 bases and J by 0 bases, with 7 bases between the two germline ends. CDR3 length: 14 residues. CDR1 is SGHTA and CDR2 is FQGTGA in the germline V gene. The CDR3 reads CASSLGQLNTEAFF. The CDR3 DNA is TGTGCCAGCAGCTTAGGACAGCTGAACACTGAAGCTTTCTTT.

The V gene is TRBV19, the J gene TRBJ2-2, with D maybe TRBD2 (6 bases). This CDR3 has 13 residues. V lost 11 bases and J 1 base, leaving 11 bases between the germline ends. CDR1 and CDR2 (germline): LNHDA, SQIVND (reference sequence). The CDR3 is CAGGRGNTGELFF. The CDR3 DNA is TGTGCCGGAGGGCGGGGGAACACCGGGGAGCTGTTTTTT.

The J gene is TRBJ1-2, the V gene TRBV25-1; tentative D call: TRBD1 (6 bases). Germline CDR1 and CDR2: MGHDK and SYGVNS. This CDR3 has 13 residues. Deletions cut 6 bases from V and 5 bases from J, with 13 bases between. The CDR3 coding sequence is TGTGCCAGCAGCCCAGGGGTCGTTTATGGCTACACCTTC. It encodes CASSPGVVYGYTF.

J is TRBJ2-1 and V is TRBV6-4, with TRBD2 identical over 10 bases. This CDR3 has 15 residues. Germline CDR1 and CDR2: MRHNA and SNTAGT. The trim removed 4 bases at V and 10 bases at J, leaving 10 bases unmatched. As DNA, the CDR3 is TGTGCCAGCAGTGTGGTACTAGCGGGAATTGGGGAGCAGTTCTTC. Translation: CASSVVLAGIGEQFF.

V is TRBV19 and J is TRBJ1-5; 9 nucleotides align to TRBD1. The J segment lost 7 bases and the V segment lost 0 bases, leaving 1 base of the junction unmatched. Germline V lookup: CDR1 LNHDA, CDR2 SQIVND (reference sequence). The CDR3 length is 14 residues. The CDR3 nucleotides read TGTGCCAGTAGTATAGAGGACAGGGGCCAGCCCCAGCATTTT. Protein sequence: CASSIEDRGQPQHF.

The CDR3 protein is CASSYLPKTGAQETQYF. DNA of the CDR3: TGTGCCAGCAGTTACTTACCAAAGACAGGGGCCCAAGAGACCCAGTACTTC. The chain recombines TRBV6-2 or TRBV6-3 with TRBJ2-5; TRBD1 agrees at 8 bases. V was clipped by 1 base and J by 1 base; unmatched bases: 8. This CDR3 has 17 amino acids. Germline values: CDR1 MNHEY, CDR2 SVGEGT.

This chain uses TRBV20-1 with TRBJ2-4; D is possibly TRBD1 (6 bases). The CDR3 is 11 residues long. Germline CDR1 DFQATT, CDR2 SNEGSKA (reference sequence). The germline V and J ends were trimmed by 6 bases and 10 bases, with 13 bases remaining between them. CDR3 residues: CSAPQGFIQYF. Here the CDR3 DNA reads TGCAGTGCGCCTCAGGGGTTTATTCAGTACTTC.

This chain links TRBV21-1 with TRBJ1-1; the table's D call of TRBD1 was not tested on the DNA. TRBV21-1 is a recognized pseudogene. The CDR3 is 16 amino acids. The CDR3 sequence: CASSKDGGGLSREAFF. In nucleotides, the CDR3 is TGTGCCAGCAGCAAAGATGGGGGCGGACTCTCCCGTGAAGCTTTCTTT.

The chain carries TRBV7-2 and TRBJ1-6; 10 positions match TRBD1. The CDR3 loop spans 18 amino acids. V lost 1 base, J lost 0 bases, and 3 bases stayed unmatched. CDR1 is SGHTA and CDR2 is FQGNSA in the germline V gene. CDR3 sequence (DNA): TGTGCCAGCAGCTTAGTGGGACAGGGGAGCTCCTATAATTCACCCCTCCACTTT. Translating gives CASSLVGQGSSYNSPLHF.

As concerns this clone: The same CDR3 can be traced to other DNA sequences in this sample. The genes are TRBV20-1 and TRBJ2-5; D is undetermined. Trimming stripped 6 bases from V and 1 base from J, with 6 bases between. The CDR3 extends over 11 amino acids. Germline CDR1 DFQATT, CDR2 SNEGSKA (reference sequence). The CDR3 here is CSARLQETQYF. The CDR3 coding sequence is TGCAGTGCCCGACTCCAAGAGACCCAGTACTTC.

The chain recombines TRBV18 with TRBJ1-6; D perhaps matches TRBD1 (6 bases). This CDR3 is built from 17 residues. Germline-derived CDR1 and CDR2 are KGHSH and LQKENI. V dropped 1 base and J dropped 4 bases, with 14 bases sitting between them. CDR3 coding DNA: TGTGCCAGCTCACCACTCGGGGGGGGACAATATAATTCACCCCTCCACTTT. It codes for CASSPLGGGQYNSPLHF. Filled out from reference TRBV18 and TRBJ1-6, the complete variable domain reads NAGVMQNPRHLVRRRGQEARLRCSPMKGHSHVYWYRQLPEEGLKFMVYLQKENIIDESGMPKERFSAEFPKEGPSILRIQQVVRGDSAAYFCASSPLGGGQYNSPLHFGNGTRLTVT.

This clone was seen at least ten times. This sequence joins TRBV2 and TRBJ2-7; 10 positions agree with TRBD2. The CDR3 spans 16 residues. Per germline, CDR1 SNHLY and CDR2 FYNNEI. V shed 6 bases and J 3 bases; nucleotides not matched to a gene: 11. CDR3 residues: CASRQPSSGGYYEQYF. CDR3 DNA: TGTGCCAGCAGACAACCTTCTAGCGGGGGTTACTACGAGCAGTACTTC.

This clone has a count of ten or more. The J gene is TRBJ1-1, the V gene TRBV19, with 9 nucleotides matching TRBD1. Losses at the gene ends were 6 bases for V and 5 bases for J; bases not matched to a gene: 10. Germline assignment: CDR1 LNHDA and CDR2 SQIVND (reference sequence). This CDR3 contains 15 residues. CDR3 protein: CASSSRQGEMTEAFF. The CDR3 DNA is TGTGCCAGTAGCAGCCGACAGGGGGAGATGACTGAAGCTTTCTTT.

The sample holds a few counts of this clone. The rearrangement joins TRBV3-1 (or the pseudogene TRBV3-2) to TRBJ2-2; D gene uncertain. This CDR3 comprises 15 residues. With 2 bases removed from V and 0 bases from J, the gap between germline ends came to 7 bases. The germline V gene encodes CDR1 LGHDT and CDR2 YNNKEL (reference sequence). CDR3 sequence: CASSQFISNTGELFF. DNA for the CDR3: TGTGCCAGCAGCCAATTTATCTCGAACACCGGGGAGCTGTTTTTT.

The V and J genes are TRBV28 and TRBJ1-2; 8 bases align to TRBD1. V trimming: 2 bases; J trimming: 7 bases; junction bases outside the gene matches: 6. CDR1 is MDHEN and CDR2 is SYDVKM in the germline V gene. The CDR3 is 14 residues long. CDR3 protein: CASSLADRVGGYTF. CDR3 DNA: TGTGCCAGCAGTTTAGCGGACAGGGTAGGTGGCTACACCTTC.

This clone was observed a few times. The CDR3 DNA reads TGTGCCAGCAGTGAAGCCGGGACAGTATATCAGCCCCAGCATTTT. Protein: CASSEAGTVYQPQHF. The chain employs TRBV6-1 and TRBJ1-5, with 7 bases aligning to TRBD1. Germline CDR1 MNHNS, CDR2 SASEGT. V lost 0 bases to trimming and J lost 5 bases; unmatched junction nucleotides: 4. The CDR3 is made up of 15 amino acids.

V usage is TRBV6-5 and J usage is TRBJ1-6; D perhaps matches TRBD1 (6 bases). CDR1 is MNHEY, CDR2 SVGAGI, per germline. CDR3 length: 15 amino acids. The V end lost 6 bases, the J end lost 13 bases, and 22 bases lay between the germline ends. For the CDR3, the DNA is TGTGCCAGCAGCCCCCGTACAGGGAGACCAAGGCCCCTCCACTTT. Its protein product is CASSPRTGRPRPLHF.

The chain carries TRBV10-3 and TRBJ2-2; 8 bases fit TRBD2. With 6 bases clipped from V and 4 bases from J, the junction kept 4 bases outside the gene matches. Germline assignment: CDR1 ENHRY and CDR2 SYGVKD. This CDR3 contains 14 residues. The CDR3 DNA reads TGTGCCATCAGCCGCGGGGGGAGCACCGGGGAGCTGTTTTTT. This encodes CAISRGGSTGELFF.

The chain couples TRBV12-5 to TRBJ2-3, with a weak D call TRBD1 (6 bases). There are 13 residues in the CDR3. The germline gives CDR1 LGHNT, CDR2 FRNRAP. Trimming took off 6 bases at V and 0 bases at J, with 7 bases between the two ends. CDR3 loop: CASGDSSTDTQYF. The CDR3 bases are TGTGCTAGTGGGGACAGTAGCACAGATACGCAGTATTTT.

The chain has TRBV9 and TRBJ2-5, with 8 positions matching TRBD2. Germline V lookup: CDR1 SGDLS, CDR2 YYNGEE. The CDR3 contains 15 residues. The junction had 8 bases not matched to a gene; V was cut back by 2 bases and J by 5 bases. CDR3 DNA: TGTGCCAGCAGCGTTTCCAGCGGGAGTCATGAGACCCAGTACTTC. Its protein product is CASSVSSGSHETQYF.

This clone is a singleton in its sample. This chain uses TRBV6-1 with TRBJ1-5; D may be TRBD1 (6 bases). The V end was cut by 0 bases, the J end by 3 bases, with 12 bases between. The germline V gene encodes CDR1 MNHNS and CDR2 SASEGT. CDR3 length: 16 amino acids. CDR3 bases: TGTGCCAGCAGTGAAGCAACACAGGGCAACAATCAGCCCCAGCATTTT. Translation gives CASSEATQGNNQPQHF.

This clone was seen repeatedly, ten times or more. The chain recombines TRBV6-5 with TRBJ1-6; TRBD1 matches 9 bases. Germline CDR1 and CDR2: MNHEY and SVGAGI. V lost 2 bases to trimming and J lost 9 bases; unmatched junction nucleotides: 8. This CDR3 contains 16 residues. The CDR3 sequence: CASSYKPGQGGSPLHF. CDR3 nucleotides: TGTGCCAGCAGTTACAAACCGGGACAGGGAGGTTCACCCCTCCACTTT.

This clone has more than one count but fewer than ten. This chain uses TRBV7-9 with TRBJ1-2; tentative D call: TRBD1 (5 bases). The CDR3 length is 13 residues. The V gene's germline CDR1 is SEHNR and CDR2 FQNEAQ (reference sequence). With 5 bases removed from V and 8 bases from J, the gap between germline ends came to 15 bases. The CDR3 protein is CASSQRFGGGYTF. The CDR3 DNA reads as TGTGCCAGCAGCCAACGATTTGGGGGGGGCTACACCTTC. The full variable domain, completed using reference TRBV7-9 and TRBJ1-2, is DTGVSQNPRHKITKRGQNVTFRCDPISEHNRLYWYRQTLGQGPEFLTYFQNEAQLEKSRLLSDRFSAERPKGSFSTLEIQRTEQGDSAMYLCASSQRFGGGYTFGSGTRLTVV.

This clone was seen a few times. The V gene is TRBV15, the J gene TRBJ2-4; D is unresolved. V gave up 7 bases and J gave up 1 base, with 8 bases separating them. Looked up from germline, CDR1 is LNHNV and CDR2 is YYDKDF (reference sequence). The CDR3 extends over 13 amino acids. CDR3 sequence: CATTPGAKNIQYF. The CDR3 DNA reads TGTGCCACCACCCCCGGGGCCAAAAACATTCAGTACTTC.

This chain's CDR3 is CASSILRAVEQYF. CDR3 nucleotide sequence: TGTGCCAGCAGCATATTGAGGGCGGTCGAGCAGTACTTC. The V call is TRBV7-2, the J call TRBJ2-7; TRBD2 is a possible D gene (5 bases). The germline gives CDR1 SGHTA, CDR2 FQGNSA. CDR3 length equals 13 residues. V lost 5 bases, J lost 6 bases, and 14 bases lay in between.

The J gene is TRBJ1-1, the V gene TRBV27, with 7 bases fitting TRBD1. CDR1 is MNHEY and CDR2 is SMNVEV in the germline V gene (reference sequence). Trimming at V came to 7 bases and at J to 10 bases, leaving 6 bases not matched to a gene. CDR3 length: 11 residues. Written as DNA, the CDR3 is TGTGCCAGCACTAAACAGGGGAGAGCTTTCTTT. Residues: CASTKQGRAFF.

For the CDR3, the DNA is TGTGCCAGCAGTTATGCCGGGACAGACTATGGCTACACCTTC. Residues: CASSYAGTDYGYTF. The rearrangement links TRBV6-5 to TRBJ1-2; 7 bases line up with TRBD1. CDR1 and CDR2 (germline): MNHEY, SVGAGI. V dropped 3 bases and J dropped 3; count of bases not matched to a gene: 4. This CDR3 region has 14 residues.